These 24 T cell receptor beta chains originate from one sample sequenced in a study of T cells of healthy individuals. Each CDR3 protein is one row after TCRdb ran MiXCR on the 5' RACE reads. The table has 85,000 to 100,000 distinct CDR3 sequences, 17% seen once. The receptors come from a human donor in good health.

This clonotype was recorded many times. The chain carries TRBV28 and TRBJ1-5; D ambiguous. The germline V gene encodes CDR1 MDHEN and CDR2 SYDVKM. Trimming removed 0 bases at V and 0 bases at J, with 6 bases between. There are 15 residues in the CDR3. CDR3 amino acids: CASSLWTDSNQPQHF. CDR3 in DNA: TGTGCCAGCAGTTTATGGACGGATAGCAATCAGCCCCAGCATTTT.

The chain is built from TRBV5-1 and TRBJ2-5, with 8 bases matching TRBD2. This CDR3 is 15 amino acids long. Germline V gives CDR1 SGHRS, CDR2 YFSETQ. V lost 3 bases to trimming and J lost 1 base; unmatched junction nucleotides: 5. CDR3 DNA sequence: TGCGCCAGCAGCTCCCCGCGGGGGGCCCAAGAGACCCAGTACTTC. This encodes CASSSPRGAQETQYF.

This clonotype was seen more than once but under ten times. The chain is built from TRBV29-1 and TRBJ2-7; no firm D call. Trimming took off 3 bases at V and 5 bases at J, with 20 bases between the two ends. The CDR3 is 15 amino acids. The germline V gene encodes CDR1 SQVTM and CDR2 ANQGSEA. This CDR3 reads CSVEEFDIDPNEQYF. The CDR3 DNA sequence: TGCAGCGTTGAGGAGTTTGACATAGACCCAAACGAGCAGTACTTC.

This chain uses TRBV20-1 with TRBJ2-7; D uncertain. V was pared by 5 bases and J by 5 bases, with 16 bases between. CDR1 and CDR2 from the germline V gene are DFQATT and SNEGSKA (reference sequence). There are 13 residues in the CDR3. The CDR3: CSAPRPAVDEQYF. In DNA form, the CDR3 reads TGCAGTGCTCCCCGCCCGGCGGTCGACGAGCAGTACTTC.

This clonotype was seen only a few times. The chain has TRBV28 and TRBJ2-2; D is possibly TRBD2 (6 bases). The CDR3 is made up of 14 amino acids. The V gene lost 2 bases and the J gene lost 6 bases, with 10 bases spanning the gap. In germline, CDR1 is MDHEN, CDR2 SYDVKM. The CDR3 loop reads CASSLAGLSGELFF. The CDR3 bases are TGTGCCAGCAGTTTAGCGGGATTATCCGGGGAGCTGTTTTTT. Supplemented by reference TRBV28 and TRBJ2-2, the full variable domain reads DVKVTQSSRYLVKRTGEKVFLECVQDMDHENMFWYRQDPGLGLRLIYFSYDVKMKEKGDIPEGYSVSREKKERFSLILESASTNQTSMYLCASSLAGLSGELFFGEGSRLTVL.

The genes are TRBV5-6 and TRBJ2-2; tentatively, D is TRBD1 or TRBD2 (6 bases each). Trimming took off 9 bases at V and 1 base at J, with 16 bases between the two ends. Germline CDR1 SGHDT, CDR2 YYEEEE. This CDR3 region has 15 residues. The CDR3 protein is CATVRGAKNTGELFF. Here the CDR3 DNA reads TGTGCCACTGTAAGGGGGGCGAAGAACACCGGGGAGCTGTTTTTT.

This clonotype appeared many times. This rearrangement joins TRBV5-1 to TRBJ1-1, with D maybe TRBD1 (6 bases). The V and J ends lost 0 bases and 4 bases respectively, with 13 bases between them. The CDR3 loop spans 15 amino acids. Germline V gene sequence: CDR1 SGHRS, CDR2 YFSETQ. The CDR3 region is CASSLEYRVSTEAFF. DNA for the CDR3: TGCGCCAGCAGCTTGGAATACAGGGTCAGCACTGAAGCTTTCTTT. Supplemented by reference TRBV5-1 and TRBJ1-1, the full variable domain reads KAGVTQTPRYLIKTRGQQVTLSCSPISGHRSVSWYQQTPGQGLQFLFEYFSETQRNKGNFPGRFSGRQFSNSRSEMNVSTLELGDSALYLCASSLEYRVSTEAFFGQGTRLTVV.

The J gene is TRBJ2-7, the V gene TRBV4-3; TRBD1 might be the D (5 bases). V lost 1 base, J lost 5 bases, and 15 bases lay in between. CDR3 length: 15 residues. CDR1 is LGHNA, CDR2 YSLEER, per germline. DNA for the CDR3: TGCGCCAGCAGCCAAGGGGGTAGGGGTGGCCACGAGCAGTACTTC. Protein product: CASSQGGRGGHEQYF.

Only a few counts were recorded for this clonotype. V gene TRBV5-6 combines with J gene TRBJ1-3; D is undetermined. This CDR3 is built from 12 residues. V lost 1 base to trimming and J lost 1 base, with 0 bases between them. The germline gives CDR1 SGHDT, CDR2 YYEEEE. The CDR3 DNA reads as TGTGCCAGCAGCTTGTCTGGAAACACCATATATTTT. Translation: CASSLSGNTIYF.

To note about this clonotype: A much larger clone lies a single base off, so this may be a read error. This chain uses TRBV20-1 with TRBJ2-1; 10 positions match TRBD1. This CDR3 has 16 residues. CDR1 and CDR2 (germline): DFQATT, SNEGSKA (reference sequence). The CDR3 loop reads CSARDLWDRGHKEQFF. The DNA of the CDR3 is TGCAGTGCTAGAGATCTATGGGACAGGGGCCACAAGGAGCAGTTCTTC.

Turning to this clonotype: Just one base apart from a much larger clone, this may be a read error. The chain couples TRBV28 to TRBJ1-4; 7 nucleotides agree with TRBD1. Germline-derived CDR1 and CDR2 are MDHEN and SYDVKM. This CDR3 is 16 amino acids long. The DNA of the CDR3 is TGTGCCAGCAGTTTGGGGACAGCCGGAACTAATAAAAAACTGTTTTTT. Protein sequence: CASSLGTAGTNKKLFF.

The chain recombines TRBV6-2 or TRBV6-3 with TRBJ1-1, with D perhaps matching TRBD1 (6 bases). The CDR3 is made up of 16 amino acids. The germline V gene has CDR1 MNHEY and CDR2 SVGEGT. V lost 4 bases, J lost 6 bases, and 21 bases lay in between. The CDR3 region has the DNA TGTGCCAGCAGTTGGGGGCTACCCGTCAGGGAGGCTGAAGCTTTCTTT. Translation: CASSWGLPVREAEAFF.

This clonotype came up many times. This chain joins TRBV7-9 and TRBJ2-5, with D maybe TRBD1 (6 bases). CDR3 length: 14 residues. The V end was cut by 1 base, the J end by 5 bases, with 11 bases between. Germline assignment: CDR1 SEHNR and CDR2 FQNEAQ (reference sequence). The CDR3 coding sequence is TGTGCCAGCAGCTTAGTTCCAGGGGTGGAGACCCAGTACTTC. Protein: CASSLVPGVETQYF.

The CDR3 DNA reads as TGCAGCGTGGACAGGGGAAAGGAGACCCAGTACTTC. Amino acid sequence: CSVDRGKETQYF. The gene calls are TRBV29-1 and TRBJ2-5; TRBD1 aligns across 9 bases. This CDR3 has 12 amino acids. The germline CDR1 and CDR2 sequences are SQVTM and ANQGSEA. With 6 bases clipped from V and 5 bases from J, the junction kept 4 bases outside the gene matches.

The chain recombines TRBV20-1 with TRBJ2-1; possibly TRBD1 or TRBD2 for D (5 bases each). This CDR3 is 14 amino acids long. The V gene lost 5 bases and the J gene lost 9 bases, with 20 bases spanning the gap. Germline assignment: CDR1 DFQATT and CDR2 SNEGSKA (reference sequence). The CDR3 DNA follows: TGCAGTGCTCCTGATTGGACCGGGGCGAGTGAGCAGTTCTTC. Translation gives CSAPDWTGASEQFF.

V and J are TRBV9 and TRBJ1-5; D is unclear. V was shortened by 2 bases and J by 5 bases, with 8 bases between the two germline ends. The CDR3 sequence is 13 residues long. CDR1 is SGDLS and CDR2 is YYNGEE in the germline V gene. The CDR3 loop is CASSVSGDQPQHF. CDR3 coding DNA: TGTGCCAGCAGCGTTTCCGGGGATCAGCCCCAGCATTTT.

The chain combines TRBV2 with TRBJ2-5, with D perhaps matching TRBD1 (6 bases). Germline V CDR1 and CDR2: SNHLY, FYNNEI. The ends were cut back, 6 bases at V and 0 bases at J, with 11 bases in the middle. The CDR3 is 14 residues long. In DNA, the CDR3 is TGTGCCAGCAGAGGGGGAGTTTACCAAGAGACCCAGTACTTC. As protein: CASRGGVYQETQYF. Supplemented by reference TRBV2 and TRBJ2-5, the full variable domain reads EPEVTQTPSHQVTQMGQEVILRCVPISNHLYFYWYRQILGQKVEFLVSFYNNEISEKSEIFDDQFSVERPDGSNFTLKIRSTKLEDSAMYFCASRGGVYQETQYFGPGTRLLVL.

The gene calls are TRBV11-2 and TRBJ2-3; D could derive from TRBD1 or TRBD2 (5 bases each). The CDR3 has 16 amino acids. Trimming stripped 0 bases from V and 6 bases from J, with 16 bases between. The germline V gene encodes CDR1 SGHAT and CDR2 FQNNGV. Here the CDR3 DNA reads TGTGCCAGCAGCTTAGATGGGTGGGACCGCTGGGATACGCAGTATTTT. This codes for CASSLDGWDRWDTQYF.

This chain links TRBV4-1 with TRBJ1-6; 7 bases agree with TRBD1. With 1 base clipped from V and 9 bases from J, the junction kept 6 bases outside the gene matches. Germline CDR1 and CDR2: MGHRA and YSYEKL. The CDR3 is 15 amino acids. CDR3 protein: CASSQGEGAISPLHF. The CDR3 DNA is TGCGCCAGCAGCCAAGGGGAGGGGGCGATTTCACCCCTCCACTTT.

The chain has TRBV20-1 and TRBJ2-3; perhaps TRBD1 as D (5 bases). Trimming took 7 bases from V and 3 from J, leaving 14 bases between them. This CDR3 is built from 13 residues. Germline lookup yields CDR1 DFQATT and CDR2 SNEGSKA (reference sequence). CDR3 in amino acids: CSVNRGLTDTQYF. Written as DNA, the CDR3 is TGCAGTGTTAATAGGGGATTAACAGATACGCAGTATTTT.

This clonotype was detected only a few times. V usage is TRBV2 and J usage is TRBJ1-1; D gene ambiguous. CDR3 length: 15 amino acids. Per germline, CDR1 SNHLY and CDR2 FYNNEI. V lost 8 bases to trimming and J lost 4 bases, with 20 bases between them. The CDR3 DNA reads TGTGCCAGCTGCACCGGAGGGCTAGAAGGCACTGAAGCTTTCTTT. Encoded protein: CASCTGGLEGTEAFF.

The chain has TRBV28 and TRBJ2-5, with 9 nucleotides matching TRBD1. The length of the CDR3 is 16 residues. The trim removed 7 bases at V and 3 bases at J, leaving 12 bases unmatched. Germline V gene sequence: CDR1 MDHEN, CDR2 SYDVKM. The CDR3 here is CASTQGPGTGKETQYF. The CDR3 bases are TGTGCCAGCACCCAAGGTCCCGGGACAGGGAAAGAGACCCAGTACTTC.

This clonotype was observed a handful of times. V is TRBV29-1 and J is TRBJ2-7; 11 bases align to TRBD1. Germline-derived CDR1 and CDR2 are SQVTM and ANQGSEA. The CDR3 runs 13 residues. After removal of 6 bases from V and 5 bases from J, the junction contained 6 bases not matched to a gene. The CDR3 reads CSVGWDRGNEQYF. The CDR3 DNA sequence: TGCAGCGTAGGATGGGACAGGGGGAACGAGCAGTACTTC.

This clonotype was seen many times. This chain connects TRBV4-2 to TRBJ2-7, with D tentatively TRBD1 or TRBD2 (5 bases each). CDR1 is LGHNA, CDR2 YNFKEQ, per germline. V lost 1 base, J lost 2 bases, and 18 bases lay in between. The CDR3 totals 17 residues. The CDR3 sequence: CASSQGGMGTFTYEQYF. The CDR3 nucleotides read TGTGCCAGCAGCCAAGGGGGGATGGGCACCTTTACCTACGAGCAGTACTTC.